These 31 T cell receptor beta chains share one sample of origin, sequenced in a study of preoperative IRX-2 immunotherapy in early breast cancer. Documented treatment: preoperative locoregional IRX-2 cytokine immunotherapy. The assay was immunoSEQ multiplex PCR, and TCRdb's table has in-frame clones only and misses some. The sample has approximately 24,000 clones, 75% to 90% seen once. The material was lymph node tissue, obtained after IRX-2 immunotherapy. The receptors here all came from a human donor with breast cancer.

V usage is TRBV6-8 and J usage is TRBJ1-4; perhaps TRBD1 as D (6 bases). Germline values: CDR1 MNHGY, CDR2 SAAAGT. CDR3 length: 13 residues. V was pared by 7 bases and J by 10 bases, with 16 bases between. The CDR3 sequence: CASTRGAGGKLFF. The CDR3 DNA follows: TGTGCCAGCACCCGGGGGGCAGGAGGAAAACTGTTTTTT.

The CDR3 DNA reads TGTGCCAGCAGCTTAGTAAGTCAAGGGACGAAAAACAATCAGCCCCAGCATTTT. Translation: CASSLVSQGTKNNQPQHF. This chain joins TRBV7-1 and TRBJ1-5; D is possibly TRBD1 (5 bases). TRBV7-1 is an ORF; its function is uncertain. With 4 bases removed from V and 3 bases from J, the gap between germline ends came to 22 bases. The CDR3 has 18 amino acids.

This rearrangement joins TRBV6-8 to TRBJ1-1, with D possibly being TRBD1 (5 bases). CDR3 size: 16 residues. Germline V lookup: CDR1 MNHGY, CDR2 SAAAGT. V lost 4 bases and J 3 bases, leaving 18 bases between the germline ends. CDR3 nucleotide sequence: TGTGCCAGCAGTTCGCCGGGCTCTGGGGCGTACACTGAAGCTTTCTTT. Protein sequence: CASSSPGSGAYTEAFF.

The rearrangement joins TRBV5-1 to TRBJ2-1; D might be TRBD1 (6 bases). V was clipped by 2 bases and J by 0 bases, with 9 bases between them. Germline-derived CDR1 and CDR2 are SGHRS and YFSETQ. This CDR3 is 15 amino acids long. In DNA form, the CDR3 reads TGCGCCAGCAGCTTACAGGGATCCTCCTACAATGAGCAGTTCTTC. Translating gives CASSLQGSSYNEQFF.

The chain links TRBV13 to TRBJ1-4, with TRBD1 matching 8 bases. The CDR3 is made up of 16 amino acids. The germline V gene encodes CDR1 PRHDT and CDR2 FYEKMQ (reference sequence). J lost 8 bases, V lost 10 bases, and 18 bases had no gene match. The CDR3 DNA follows: TGTGCCATTCCAGGGGACAGGTTTACAAGGTCCGAAAAACTGTTTTTT. Amino acids: CAIPGDRFTRSEKLFF.

The chain uses TRBV11-3 and TRBJ2-5; 12 bases are a match to TRBD2. With V trimmed by 5 bases and J by 0 bases, 4 bases remained unmatched. Looked up from germline, CDR1 is SGHNT and CDR2 is YENEEA. The CDR3 runs 16 residues. CDR3 sequence: CASSLGLAGHQETQYF. Here the CDR3 DNA reads TGTGCCAGCAGCCTTGGACTAGCGGGGCACCAAGAGACCCAGTACTTC.

The chain is built from TRBV7-6 and TRBJ1-2; D ambiguous. V shed 7 bases and J shed 4 bases, with 19 bases lying between them. CDR1 and CDR2 (germline): SGHVS, FNYEAQ. The length of the CDR3 is 15 residues. The CDR3 here is CASNNPGPTIYGYTF. The CDR3 bases are TGTGCCAGCAACAACCCTGGACCGACGATCTATGGCTACACCTTC.

This clone was seen only a few times. The rearrangement uses TRBV6-8 and TRBJ2-5; TRBD2 is a possible D gene (6 bases). Germline V gene sequence: CDR1 MNHGY, CDR2 SAAAGT. This CDR3 has 15 residues. Trimming left V 5 bases short and J 1 base short, with 14 bases between. The CDR3 is CASSDWGVLQETQYF. CDR3 bases: TGTGCCAGCAGTGATTGGGGGGTACTCCAAGAGACCCAGTACTTC.

The chain carries TRBV18 and TRBJ1-4; a possible D gene is TRBD1 (5 bases). Germline-derived CDR1 and CDR2 are KGHSH and LQKENI. CDR3 length equals 14 residues. V was trimmed by 3 bases and J by 7 bases, leaving 12 bases between them. CDR3 in DNA: TGTGCCAGCTCACCGACAGTTCAGGGTGAAAAACTGTTTTTT. Its translation is CASSPTVQGEKLFF.

The rearrangement uses TRBV19 and TRBJ1-5; D is unresolved. Looked up from germline, CDR1 is LNHDA and CDR2 is SQIVND (reference sequence). CDR3 length equals 14 residues. Trimming removed 4 bases from V and 12 bases from J, with 19 bases in between. CDR3 region: CASSTPLEVFRQHF. Written as DNA, the CDR3 is TGTGCCAGTAGTACCCCCCTGGAGGTCTTCCGCCAGCATTTT.

The chain employs TRBV10-3 and TRBJ1-6, with D hard to call. Looked up from germline, CDR1 is ENHRY and CDR2 is SYGVKD. V lost 1 base to trimming and J lost 10 bases, with 8 bases between them. The CDR3 is 13 amino acids. The chain's CDR3 is CAISEYQQSPLHF. The DNA of the CDR3 is TGTGCCATCAGTGAGTACCAACAATCACCCCTCCACTTT.

This chain joins TRBV28 and TRBJ1-2, with D unclear. Germline V gives CDR1 MDHEN, CDR2 SYDVKM. Trimming stripped 6 bases from V and 6 bases from J, with 11 bases between. The CDR3 covers 12 residues. In DNA form, the CDR3 reads TGTGCCAGCAGGATGAAGTTACATGGCTACACCTTC. Translating gives CASRMKLHGYTF.

The chain joins TRBV6-1 to TRBJ1-2; 9 nucleotides line up with TRBD1. This CDR3 contains 14 residues. Germline lookup yields CDR1 MNHNS and CDR2 SASEGT. V gave up 1 base and J gave up 4 bases; unmatched junction bases: 1. The CDR3 DNA follows: TGTGCCAGCAGTGAAGGACAGGGGGGCTATGGCTACACCTTC. It codes for CASSEGQGGYGYTF.

The DNA of the CDR3 is TGCGCCAGCAGCTTGGATGGTAGTTCCAATTCACCCCTCCACTTT. This encodes CASSLDGSSNSPLHF. The chain employs TRBV5-1 and TRBJ1-6; no definite D call. Germline CDR1 SGHRS, CDR2 YFSETQ. This CDR3 spans 15 amino acids. V was cut by 0 bases and J by 7 bases, with 11 bases left in between.

The V and J genes are TRBV6-8 and TRBJ1-5, with unresolved D. This CDR3 region has 14 residues. Germline V gene lookup returns CDR1 MNHGY and CDR2 SAAAGT. Trimming left V 2 bases short and J 1 base short, with 6 bases between. CDR3 in amino acids: CASSYTVSNQPQHF. CDR3 coding DNA: TGTGCCAGCAGTTACACGGTCAGCAATCAGCCCCAGCATTTT.

This chain uses TRBV28 with TRBJ2-3; 7 bases fit TRBD2. CDR3 length equals 16 residues. V lost 3 bases and J lost 3; bases outside the gene matches: 9. CDR1 MDHEN and CDR2 SYDVKM come from the germline V gene. The CDR3 loop reads CASSFSPREGTDTQYF. CDR3 DNA: TGTGCCAGCAGTTTCTCTCCCAGGGAGGGTACAGATACGCAGTATTTT.

This chain links TRBV7-1 with TRBJ1-3; D remains unclear. TRBV7-1 is identified as an open reading frame with a role that is uncertain. The CDR3 spans 13 residues. Trimming cost V 4 bases and J 4 bases, with 8 bases left between them. This CDR3 reads CASSLAAGNTIYF. In DNA form, the CDR3 reads TGTGCCAGCAGCTTAGCTGCAGGAAACACCATATATTTT.

This chain connects TRBV10-2 to TRBJ2-1, with a tentative D call TRBD1 (7 bases). The CDR3 loop spans 15 amino acids. Between the trimmed V and J ends, which lost 3 bases and 2 bases, there was a span of 11 bases. Germline loops: CDR1 WSHSY, CDR2 SAAADI. CDR3 residues: CASSDSGGTYNEQFF. In DNA, the CDR3 is TGCGCCAGCAGTGACTCAGGGGGGACCTACAATGAGCAGTTCTTC.

The V gene is TRBV29-1, the J gene TRBJ2-7, with 8 bases fitting TRBD1. This CDR3 contains 16 residues. Trimming at V came to 6 bases and at J to 2 bases, leaving 15 bases not matched to a gene. Germline V lookup: CDR1 SQVTM, CDR2 ANQGSEA. The CDR3 sequence: CSVRRAGTGYTYEQYF. In nucleotides, the CDR3 is TGCAGCGTACGACGGGCAGGGACAGGATATACCTACGAGCAGTACTTC.

The rearrangement uses TRBV25-1 and TRBJ1-5; D not certain. The germline V gene has CDR1 MGHDK and CDR2 SYGVNS. This CDR3 has 13 amino acids. V gave up 0 bases and J gave up 2 bases, with 2 bases separating them. CDR3 region: CASSEYGNQPQHF. In DNA, the CDR3 is TGTGCCAGCAGTGAATACGGCAATCAGCCCCAGCATTTT.

This chain links TRBV30 with TRBJ1-2; 8 bases align to TRBD1. This CDR3 contains 14 residues. V lost 4 bases, J lost 0 bases, and 4 bases stayed unmatched. The germline V gene has CDR1 GTSNPN and CDR2 SVGIG (reference sequence). The CDR3 nucleotides read TGTGCCTGGACCGGGACAGGATCTAACTATGGCTACACCTTC. This encodes CAWTGTGSNYGYTF.

This clone showed up just once. The chain recombines TRBV19 with TRBJ1-2, with 7 bases identical to TRBD1. The CDR3 extends over 16 amino acids. The V segment lost 1 base and the J segment 1 base; nucleotides outside the gene matches: 6. From germline, CDR1 is LNHDA and CDR2 SQIVND (reference sequence). CDR3 protein: CASSIGGTEGNYGYTF. The CDR3 DNA reads TGTGCCAGTAGTATAGGAGGGACAGAGGGTAACTATGGCTACACCTTC.

The chain joins TRBV25-1 to TRBJ1-6; D is possibly TRBD1 (5 bases). The CDR3 runs 12 residues. Germline V gene lookup returns CDR1 MGHDK and CDR2 SYGVNS. Deletions cut 11 bases from V and 10 bases from J, with 15 bases between. The CDR3 coding sequence is TGTGCCTCGAAAACCGGGGGATCACCCCTCCACTTT. As protein: CASKTGGSPLHF. The entire variable domain, with the rest obtained from reference TRBV25-1 and TRBJ1-6, is as follows: EADIYQTPRYLVIGTGKKITLECSQTMGHDKMYWYQQDPGMELHLIHYSYGVNSTEKGDLSSESTVSRIRTEHFPLTLESARPSHTSQYLCASKTGGSPLHFGNGTRLTVT.

Comments on this clone: The junction departs from the called germline gene at one end, perhaps through a read error. V usage is TRBV11-3 and J usage is TRBJ1-3; 9 positions agree with TRBD1. There are 14 residues in the CDR3. Germline V gene data show CDR1 as SGHNT and CDR2 as YENEEA. The CDR3 nucleotides read TGTACCAGCAGTCCGACAGGGGGTGGAAACACCATATATTTT. Translated: CTSSPTGGGNTIYF.

This clone showed up just a few times. The chain joins TRBV29-1 to TRBJ1-1, with 8 nucleotides matching TRBD1. Trimming removed 8 bases from V and 5 bases from J; junction bases left unmatched: 10. This CDR3 is 13 amino acids long. Germline values: CDR1 SQVTM, CDR2 ANQGSEA. This CDR3 is CSSLTGGNTEAFF. Written as DNA, the CDR3 is TGCAGCTCCTTAACAGGGGGGAATACTGAAGCTTTCTTT.

The chain couples TRBV19 to TRBJ1-1; D gene unclear. CDR3 length equals 13 residues. V was shortened by 3 bases and J by 1 base, with 6 bases between the two germline ends. Germline V CDR1 and CDR2: LNHDA, SQIVND (reference sequence). CDR3 protein: CASSIKRNTEAFF. The CDR3 region has the DNA TGTGCCAGTAGTATCAAACGGAACACTGAAGCTTTCTTT.

This clone was seen only a few times. The V call is TRBV6-8, the J call TRBJ1-1, with D possibly TRBD1 on 6 matching bases. V dropped 7 bases and J dropped 5 bases, with 14 bases sitting between them. Per the germline V gene, CDR1 is MNHGY and CDR2 is SAAAGT. This CDR3 region has 13 residues. The CDR3 nucleotides are TGTGCCAGCATGGTTACAGGGAAGACTGAAGCTTTCTTT. Protein: CASMVTGKTEAFF.

The chain recombines TRBV18 with TRBJ2-2; 7 bases fit TRBD1. Germline V gene lookup returns CDR1 KGHSH and CDR2 LQKENI. Trimming at V came to 2 bases and at J to 0 bases, leaving 3 bases not matched to a gene. The CDR3 has 16 residues. The CDR3 here is CASSPGDSSNTGELFF. The DNA for the CDR3 is TGTGCCAGCTCACCAGGGGACAGCTCGAACACCGGGGAGCTGTTTTTT.

This clone was seen just once. V gene TRBV6-8 combines with J gene TRBJ2-5; D tentatively reads TRBD1 or TRBD2 (7 bases each). Germline V gives CDR1 MNHGY, CDR2 SAAAGT. CDR3 length: 16 amino acids. Between the trimmed V and J ends, which lost 11 bases and 2 bases, there was a span of 24 bases. DNA of the CDR3: TGTGCCGGGGTTTCCTGGACAGGCGGGGGTCAAGAGACCCAGTACTTC. Its protein is CAGVSWTGGGQETQYF.

The chain uses TRBV19 and TRBJ2-3; 8 nucleotides line up with TRBD1. This CDR3 has 17 amino acids. CDR1 is LNHDA and CDR2 is SQIVND in the germline V gene (reference sequence). Germline trimming cut 4 bases from V and 3 bases from J; bases unmatched to any gene: 12. The CDR3 protein is CASSTFPTGVMTDTQYF. CDR3 nucleotides: TGTGCCAGTAGTACCTTCCCGACAGGGGTGATGACAGATACGCAGTATTTT.

This rearrangement joins TRBV11-3 to TRBJ2-3; TRBD2 agrees at 8 bases. The germline V gene has CDR1 SGHNT and CDR2 YENEEA. V shed 4 bases and J 1 base; nucleotides not matched to a gene: 4. The CDR3 is made up of 15 amino acids. The CDR3: CASSSLAGRTDTQYF. The CDR3 DNA reads as TGTGCCAGCAGCTCCTTAGCGGGGCGCACAGATACGCAGTATTTT.